These T cell receptor beta chains were read from a single sample in a study of cytomegalovirus exposure and HLA in healthy donors. Sequenced by immunoSEQ multiplex PCR; TCRdb stores in-frame clones only, minus some. The sample yields around 130,000 clones, around 85% seen once. The sample consisted of PBMCs. These receptors were collected from a man aged 25 to 45 in good health and CMV-seronegative. Each CDR3 is given with its conserved first and last residue. A D gene is named only where the DNA matches it firmly. Only part of the rows carry a size: once, few, many, or a class if the clone is expanded.

>TRBD2|few|TRBJ2-2|TRBV4-2|16
CASSQDTSGGAGELFF
TGTGCCAGCAGCCAAGATACTAGCGGGGGGGCCGGGGAGCTGTTTTTT
>TRBD1|once|TRBJ1-6|TRBV5-4|15
CASSRRDRGNSPLHF
TGTGCCAGCAGCCGAAGGGACAGGGGTAATTCACCCCTCCACTTT
>NA|NA|TRBJ2-1|TRBV7-6|14
CASSLAGGPREQFF
TGTGCCAGCAGCTTAGCGGGGGGGCCCCGTGAGCAGTTCTTC
>NA|NA|TRBJ1-3|TRBV5-4|14
CASSADRLGNTIYF
TGTGCCAGCAGCGCTGACAGGTTGGGAAACACCATATATTTT
>TRBD2|NA|TRBJ2-3|TRBV6-1|16
CASSEFLAGGTDTQYF
TGTGCCAGCAGTGAATTTCTAGCGGGGGGCACAGATACGCAGTATTTT
>NA|NA|TRBJ1-6|TRBV5-1|15
CASSVDGGENSPLHF
TGCGCCAGCAGCGTGGACGGGGGTGAGAATTCACCCCTCCACTTT
>NA|NA|TRBJ1-3|TRBV28|16
CASSLPDFNSGNTIYF
TGTGCCAGCAGTTTACCGGACTTCAACTCTGGAAACACCATATATTTT
>NA|NA|TRBJ1-2|TRBV5-6|16
CASSPVGGSGFDGYTF
TGTGCCAGCAGCCCGGTAGGGGGATCTGGGTTTGATGGCTACACCTTC
>NA|few|TRBJ2-3|TRBV29-1|15
CSVHDTSLSTDTQYF
TGCAGCGTTCACGATACTAGCCTTAGCACAGATACGCAGTATTTT
>NA|NA|TRBJ1-3|TRBV30|15
CAWSSWGGEGNTIYF
TGTGCCTGGAGTTCTTGGGGGGGCGAAGGAAACACCATATATTTT
>TRBD2|NA|TRBJ2-3|TRBV5-1|17
CASSWGGLAGGTGTQYF
TGCGCCAGCAGCTGGGGCGGACTAGCGGGGGGAACAGGTACGCAGTATTTT
>NA|few|TRBJ1-1|TRBV10-3|16
CAISELAPTRGTEAFF
TGTGCCATCAGTGAATTGGCCCCTACAAGGGGGACTGAAGCTTTCTTT
>TRBD1|NA|TRBJ1-2|TRBV4-3|15
CASSPRTGRVGGYTF
TGCGCCAGCAGCCCTCGGACAGGGAGGGTCGGTGGCTACACCTTC
>NA|NA|TRBJ2-1|TRBV28|14
CASRTGSLGDEQFF
TGTGCCAGCAGGACAGGATCCCTAGGGGATGAGCAGTTCTTC
>NA|NA|TRBJ1-5|TRBV6-1|13
CASRLENGQPQHF
TGTGCCAGCAGATTAGAAAACGGGCAGCCCCAGCATTTT
>TRBD1|once|TRBJ1-4|TRBV6-5|14
CASSSGQSNEKLFF
TGTGCCAGCAGTTCGGGACAGTCGAATGAAAAACTGTTTTTT
>NA|once|TRBJ2-1|TRBV7-9|14
CASSPGISYNEQFF
TGTGCCAGCAGCCCCGGGATTTCCTACAATGAGCAGTTCTTC
>TRBD1|NA|TRBJ2-7|TRBV9|16
CASSVGDRILSYEQYF
TGTGCCAGCAGCGTAGGGGACAGGATACTCTCCTACGAGCAGTACTTC
>NA|NA|TRBJ2-1|TRBV9|16
CAGSAMPGKGYNEQFF
TGTGCCGGCAGCGCGATGCCAGGGAAAGGGTACAATGAGCAGTTCTTC
>NA|once|TRBJ1-2|TRBV5-1|13
CASSLRDTYGYTF
TGCGCCAGCAGCTTGCGGGACACCTATGGCTACACCTTC
>NA|NA|TRBJ2-2|TRBV28|12
CASSLTVGELFF
TGTGCCAGCAGTTTAACGGTCGGGGAGCTGTTTTTT
>TRBD2|NA|TRBJ2-1|TRBV7-2|19
CASSSRRTSGGASPNEQFF
TGTGCCAGCAGCTCTAGACGGACTAGCGGGGGGGCTTCCCCCAATGAGCAGTTCTTC
>NA|NA|TRBJ2-1|TRBV27|13
CASSLSGAREQFF
TGTGCCAGCAGTTTATCTGGAGCCCGAGAGCAGTTCTTC
>TRBD1|NA|TRBJ2-7|TRBV5-1|14
CASSPRQGLYEQYF
TGCGCCAGCAGCCCGCGACAGGGTTTATACGAGCAGTACTTC
>NA|NA|TRBJ1-5|TRBV6-5|15
CASSYRAYSNQPQHF
TGTGCCAGCAGTTACCGTGCCTATAGCAATCAGCCCCAGCATTTT
>TRBD1|NA|TRBJ2-5|TRBV27|13
CASTDDRGETQYF
TGTGCCAGCACCGATGACAGGGGGGAGACCCAGTACTTC
>NA|NA|TRBJ2-2|TRBV6-5|14
CASSYSEGAGELFF
TGTGCCAGCAGTTACTCCGAGGGCGCCGGGGAGCTGTTTTTT
>TRBD1|NA|TRBJ2-5|TRBV11-3|16
CASSFTGTGGRETQYF
TGTGCCAGCAGCTTTACCGGGACAGGGGGTCGAGAGACCCAGTACTTC
>NA|NA|TRBJ1-4|TRBV6-5|15
CASSYSRGTNEKLFF
TGTGCCAGCAGTTACTCGAGGGGGACTAATGAAAAACTGTTTTTT
>TRBD2|NA|TRBJ2-3|TRBV2|16
CASSEGPSGGTDTQYF
TGTGCCAGCAGTGAAGGACCTAGCGGGGGCACAGATACGCAGTATTTT
>TRBD2|NA|TRBJ2-7|TRBV30|15
CAWSVIAGVSYEQYF
TGTGCCTGGAGTGTAATAGCGGGGGTTTCCTACGAGCAGTACTTC
>TRBD2|NA|TRBJ2-1|TRBV5-1|17
CASSSDPSGGVLNEQFF
TGCGCCAGCAGCTCGGATCCTAGCGGGGGGGTCTTGAATGAGCAGTTCTTC
>NA|NA|TRBJ2-7|TRBV6-5|12
CATRGRVYEQYF
TGTGCCACCCGAGGCAGAGTGTACGAGCAGTACTTC
>NA|NA|TRBJ1-1|TRBV7-2|13
CASSLAGRSEAFF
TGTGCCAGCAGCTTAGCCGGTCGGAGTGAAGCTTTCTTT
>NA|NA|TRBJ1-1|TRBV7-2|14
CASSLAGLNTEAFF
TGTGCCAGCAGCTTGGCAGGGTTGAACACTGAAGCTTTCTTT
>NA|NA|TRBJ2-2|TRBV25-1|14
CASIGQLNTGELFF
TGTGCCAGCATCGGACAACTGAACACCGGGGAGCTGTTTTTT
>TRBD2|once|TRBJ2-7|TRBV19|14
CASSTERGAYEQYF
TGTGCCAGTAGTACGGAGCGGGGGGCCTACGAGCAGTACTTC
>NA|NA|TRBJ1-1|TRBV27|14
CASSSAGGTDKTFF
TGTGCCAGCAGCTCCGCCGGGGGTACGGATAAGACTTTCTTT
>NA|few|TRBJ1-6|TRBV7-2|14
CASSLVFRDSPLHF
TGTGCCAGCAGCTTAGTATTCAGGGATTCACCCCTCCACTTT
>NA|NA|TRBJ2-5|TRBV6-1|14
CASRVYAGLETQYF
TGTGCCAGCAGGGTTTACGCGGGGTTAGAGACCCAGTACTTC
>NA|NA|TRBJ1-6|TRBV6-6|13
CASSLDSASPLHF
TGTGCCAGCAGTTTGGACAGTGCTTCACCCCTCCACTTT